This entry concerns a single T cell receptor beta chain. The antigen remains undetermined. Repertoires were generated with immunoSEQ multiplex PCR, while TCRdb's copy carries only in-frame clones and drops some. The sample includes around 75,000 clones, roughly 85% of them seen just once. The CDR3 covers 15 residues. Germline CDR1 is SGHDT and CDR2 is YYEEEE. Trimming left V 0 bases short and J 3 bases short, with 13 bases between. These data are taken from a study of T cell responses to AZD1222 COVID-19 vaccine. Broader study findings: The study sampled repertoires only after the peak T cell response. Targeting of unmutated variant regions was reportedly seen in nearly half of spike-specific TCRs.

Material: peripheral blood, obtained on day 0 of AZD1222 vaccination. This receptor was taken from an adult in good health. The chain couples TRBV5-6 to TRBJ2-7; D is uncertain. The chain's CDR3 is CASSLDGLGDYEQYF. CDR3 sequence (DNA): TGTGCCAGCAGCTTGGATGGCCTAGGCGACTACGAGCAGTACTTC. The whole variable domain, filled in from reference TRBV5-6 and TRBJ2-7, reads DAGVTQSPTHLIKTRGQQVTLRCSPKSGHDTVSWYQQALGQGPQFIFQYYEEEERQRGNFPDRFSGHQFPNYSSELNVNALLLGDSALYLCASSLDGLGDYEQYFGPGTRLTVT.